One T cell receptor beta chain is described in this entry. Its antigen remains unknown. This record belongs to a study of lymphopenia after photon versus proton radiotherapy. Overall study results and limits: Relative stability marked proton patients; photon patients lost diversity and naive cells.

Clones were read by immunoSEQ multiplex PCR, and TCRdb kept only the in-frame ones, dropping some. The sample carries 50,000 or so clones, about 92% recorded once. The junction had 1 base not matched to a gene; V was cut back by 3 bases and J by 0 bases. Germline V CDR1 and CDR2: KGHSH, LQKENI. The CDR3 extends over 14 amino acids. The V and J genes are TRBV18 and TRBJ1-1, with TRBD1 identical over 7 bases. The TCR was taken from a woman between 40 and 55 years old with cholangiocarcinoma. The sequences come from peripheral blood, collected from a patient treated with photon-based radiotherapy. In nucleotides, the CDR3 is TGTGCCAGCTCACCGGACAGGTTGAACACTGAAGCTTTCTTT. Translating it yields CASSPDRLNTEAFF.